This TCR beta chain comes out of a study of blood T cell repertoires in COVID-19. Turning to the study itself: Specimens from acute and convalescent COVID-19 originated in the United States, Italy and Spain. PBMCs, B-cell-depleted T cells, or T cells were the source of the cDNA or gDNA that made up the material.

Per the original data handling: Quantification of nucleated cells was approximated via reference gene primer amplification. Assay: immunoSEQ multiplex PCR; the TCRdb copy retains only in-frame clones and omits some. D and trimming were read from the DNA, whereas the V and J calls and clone size are those reported in that table. The sample records 150,000 or so clones, about 80% being singletons. The V gene's germline CDR1 is SNHLY and CDR2 FYNNEI. Trimming took 4 bases from V and 6 from J; bases not matched to a gene: 3. The CDR3 spans 14 residues. The clonotype was recovered from a human donor in a cohort sampled during active COVID-19. The chain links TRBV2 to TRBJ2-1, with 10 bases that match TRBD1. Sequencing used peripheral blood. Written as DNA, the CDR3 is TGTGCCAGCAGTGGACAGGGGGCGGTCAATGAGCAGTTCTTC. Translated: CASSGQGAVNEQFF.